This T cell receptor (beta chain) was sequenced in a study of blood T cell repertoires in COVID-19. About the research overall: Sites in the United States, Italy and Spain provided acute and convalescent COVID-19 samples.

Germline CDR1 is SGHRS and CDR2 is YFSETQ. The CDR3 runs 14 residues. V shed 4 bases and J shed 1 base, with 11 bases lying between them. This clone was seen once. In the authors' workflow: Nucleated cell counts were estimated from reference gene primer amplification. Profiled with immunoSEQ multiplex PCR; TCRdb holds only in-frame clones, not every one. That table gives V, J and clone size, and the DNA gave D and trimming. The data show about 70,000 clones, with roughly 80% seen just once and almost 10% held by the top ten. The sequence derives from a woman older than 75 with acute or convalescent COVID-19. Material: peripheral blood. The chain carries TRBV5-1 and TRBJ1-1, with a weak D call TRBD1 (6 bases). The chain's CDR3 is CASSKATGNTEAFF. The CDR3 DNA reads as TGCGCCAGCAGCAAGGCGACAGGGAACACTGAAGCTTTCTTT.